One sample yielded the 5 T cell receptor beta chains listed below, sequenced in a study of blood T cell repertoires in COVID-19. Clones were sequenced by immunoSEQ multiplex PCR, and TCRdb holds only the in-frame ones, with some missing. This table has 120,000 to 150,000 clones, approximately 89% appearing once. The sample consisted of peripheral blood. The receptor set was obtained from a human donor in a cohort sampled during active COVID-19.

The V gene is TRBV7-9, the J gene TRBJ2-5; the match to TRBD2 covers 7 bases. This CDR3 spans 16 amino acids. Germline CDR1 and CDR2: SEHNR and FQNEAQ (reference sequence). Unmatched junction bases numbered 9, after V lost 5 bases and J lost 0 bases. CDR3 protein: CASSTPRGEYQETQYF. CDR3 coding DNA: TGTGCCAGCAGCACCCCTCGGGGGGAGTACCAAGAGACCCAGTACTTC.

The chain employs TRBV6-2 or TRBV6-3 and TRBJ1-1, with D uncertain. Germline V gene lookup returns CDR1 MNHEY and CDR2 SVGEGT. The germline V and J ends were trimmed by 5 bases and 1 base, with 14 bases remaining between them. The CDR3 has 15 amino acids. The CDR3 here is CASSQDTVTNTEAFF. The CDR3 DNA reads TGTGCCAGCAGTCAGGATACGGTCACGAACACTGAAGCTTTCTTT.

The gene calls are TRBV5-1 and TRBJ2-7, with 8 bases that match TRBD2. The CDR3 is 14 amino acids. The trim removed 5 bases at V and 4 bases at J, leaving 8 bases unmatched. Germline V gene sequence: CDR1 SGHRS, CDR2 YFSETQ. The CDR3 DNA is TGCGCCAGCAGACCCGGGGGGGGCGGGTACGAGCAGTACTTC. Protein product: CASRPGGGGYEQYF.

The chain recombines TRBV7-9 with TRBJ2-1, with TRBD2 identical over 11 bases. J was trimmed by 4 bases and V by 5 bases; bases with no gene match: 7. The germline gives CDR1 SEHNR, CDR2 FQNEAQ (reference sequence). The CDR3 extends over 16 amino acids. CDR3 amino acids: CASSPRLAGTYNEQFF. In DNA form, the CDR3 reads TGTGCCAGCAGCCCCAGACTAGCGGGGACATACAATGAGCAGTTCTTC.

The rearrangement uses TRBV7-3 and TRBJ2-2; TRBD1 agrees at 9 bases. From germline, CDR1 is SGHTA and CDR2 FQGTGA. The V segment lost 0 bases and the J segment 5 bases; nucleotides outside the gene matches: 4. The CDR3 has 16 residues. The CDR3 loop reads CASSLTMGTGTGELFF. CDR3 nucleotides: TGTGCCAGCAGCTTAACGATGGGGACAGGGACCGGGGAGCTGTTTTTT.